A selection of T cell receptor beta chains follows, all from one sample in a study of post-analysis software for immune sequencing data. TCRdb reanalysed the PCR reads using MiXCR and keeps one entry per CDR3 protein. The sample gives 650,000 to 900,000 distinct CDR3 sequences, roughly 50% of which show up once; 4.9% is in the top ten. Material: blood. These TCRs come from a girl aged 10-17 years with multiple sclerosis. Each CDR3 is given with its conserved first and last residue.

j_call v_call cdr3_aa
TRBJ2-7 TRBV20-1 CSARDFEGGKGYEQYF
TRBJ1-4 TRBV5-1 CASSPHREEKLFF
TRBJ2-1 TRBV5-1 CASSVAGGPFDEQFF
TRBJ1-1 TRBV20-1 CSARGGADTEAFF
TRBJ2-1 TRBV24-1 CATSDSTTSGKDEQFF
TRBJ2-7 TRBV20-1 CSARDSDRVQEQYF
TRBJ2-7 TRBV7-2 CASSPSSGLLKGYEQYF
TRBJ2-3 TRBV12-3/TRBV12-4 CASTRGGYSDSSTDTQYF
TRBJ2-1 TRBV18 CASSATIAGPNNEQFF
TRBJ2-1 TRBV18 CASSPMGLAGGFTYNEQFF
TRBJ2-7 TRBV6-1 CASSEAQGSLSYEQYF
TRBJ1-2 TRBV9 CASSPSGAPAYGYTF
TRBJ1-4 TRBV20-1 CSARARGWGEKLFF
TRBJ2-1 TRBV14 CASSPSGRARNEQFF
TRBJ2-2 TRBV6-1 CASEEPSGYTGELFF
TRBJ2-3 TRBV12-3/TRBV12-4 CASRPRGSSTDTQYF